Listed here are 31 T cell receptor beta chains from one sample, sequenced in a study of blood T cell repertoires in COVID-19. The method was immunoSEQ multiplex PCR; TCRdb's version includes in-frame clones alone and lacks a portion of them. The sample shows about 63,000 clones, approximately 87% of them seen only once. Sequencing input: peripheral blood. The receptors derive from a man aged 50 to 60 with active COVID-19.

The rearrangement joins TRBV3-1 (or the pseudogene TRBV3-2) to TRBJ1-2, with D unresolved. V was cut by 0 bases and J by 3 bases, with 8 bases left in between. The CDR3 runs to 14 residues. Germline V gene sequence: CDR1 LGHDT, CDR2 YNNKEL (reference sequence). CDR3 DNA: TGTGCCAGCAGCCAAGATAGTACGTACTATGGCTACACCTTC. This translates into CASSQDSTYYGYTF.

The DNA of the CDR3 is TGCGCCAGCAGCTTCTCGACACCTGCGAACACCGGGGAGCTGTTTTTT. Translating gives CASSFSTPANTGELFF. This sequence joins TRBV5-1 and TRBJ2-2; D is undetermined. The germline V gene has CDR1 SGHRS and CDR2 YFSETQ. With 2 bases removed from V and 0 bases from J, the gap between germline ends came to 11 bases. The CDR3 runs to 16 residues.

The CDR3 spells CSVPNPDSAYEQYF. In nucleotides, the CDR3 is TGCAGCGTTCCCAACCCTGACTCAGCCTACGAGCAGTACTTC. The rearrangement uses TRBV29-1 and TRBJ2-7; unclear D gene. Germline V gene lookup returns CDR1 SQVTM and CDR2 ANQGSEA. The CDR3 covers 14 residues. V was clipped by 5 bases and J by 2 bases, with 16 bases between them.

The genes are TRBV11-3 and TRBJ2-1, with D tentatively TRBD1 (5 bases). The length of the CDR3 is 16 residues. V gave up 5 bases and J gave up 2 bases, with 16 bases separating them. CDR1 SGHNT and CDR2 YENEEA come from the germline V gene. This chain's CDR3 is CASSPYRTSTYNEQFF. CDR3 DNA: TGTGCCAGCAGCCCTTACAGGACATCCACCTACAATGAGCAGTTCTTC. The whole variable domain, remainder taken from reference TRBV11-3 and TRBJ2-1, is EAGVVQSPRYKIIEKKQPVAFWCNPISGHNTLYWYLQNLGQGPELLIRYENEEAVDDSQLPKDRFSAERLKGVDSTLKIQPAELGDSAVYLCASSPYRTSTYNEQFFGPGTRLTVL.

This chain connects TRBV7-9 to TRBJ2-6; D is uncertain. CDR3 size: 15 residues. V shed 3 bases and J shed 1 base, with 7 bases lying between them. The germline V gene encodes CDR1 SEHNR and CDR2 FQNEAQ (reference sequence). CDR3 DNA: TGTGCCAGCAGCTTGGCGGTTTCTGGGGCCAACGTCCTGACTTTC. It is translated as CASSLAVSGANVLTF.

The V call is TRBV10-3, the J call TRBJ1-2; TRBD1 agrees at 7 bases. V dropped 7 bases and J dropped 8; count of bases not matched to a gene: 13. CDR3 length equals 14 residues. Germline V gives CDR1 ENHRY, CDR2 SYGVKD. The CDR3 DNA sequence: TGTGCCATCAAGGCCCATAGGGGGCTGGGGGGCTACACCTTC. As protein: CAIKAHRGLGGYTF.

The rearrangement uses TRBV23-1 and TRBJ1-5, with D hard to call. TRBV23-1 has ORF status, its function being uncertain. The CDR3 is 13 amino acids. The germline V and J ends were trimmed by 4 bases and 9 bases, with 13 bases remaining between them. DNA for the CDR3: TGCGCCAGCAGTCGACTTCAGTATCGGCCCCAGCATTTT. It yields the protein CASSRLQYRPQHF.

This sequence joins TRBV5-4 and TRBJ1-6, with 11 bases lining up with TRBD1. The CDR3 length is 15 residues. V was pared by 4 bases and J by 8 bases, with 5 bases of the junction left unmatched. Per the germline V gene, CDR1 is SGHNT and CDR2 is YYREEE (reference sequence). The CDR3 loop is CASSRGQGADSPLHF. The DNA for the CDR3 is TGTGCCAGCAGCCGCGGACAGGGGGCGGATTCACCCCTCCACTTT.

The chain combines TRBV7-2 with TRBJ1-1; D not resolved. Germline V gene data show CDR1 as SGHTA and CDR2 as FQGNSA. V lost 5 bases and J lost 7, with 11 bases in between. The CDR3 runs to 12 residues. As DNA, the CDR3 is TGTGCCAGCAGCCCCGGGGTGGGTGAAGCTTTCTTT. Residues: CASSPGVGEAFF.

The CDR3 reads CASSYRGSSYNSPLHF. The CDR3 DNA is TGTGCCAGCAGTTACCGGGGTAGCTCCTATAATTCACCCCTCCACTTT. The gene calls are TRBV6-2 or TRBV6-3 and TRBJ1-6, with no clear D. The V end lost 2 bases, the J end lost 0 bases, and 8 bases lay between the germline ends. The CDR3 is 16 amino acids. Germline assignment: CDR1 MNHEY and CDR2 SVGEGT.

V is TRBV4-3 and J is TRBJ1-1; 7 nucleotides align to TRBD1. The ends lost 1 base at V and 0 bases at J; junction bases unmatched: 8. The CDR3 totals 17 residues. Germline loops: CDR1 LGHNA, CDR2 YSLEER. The CDR3 reads CASSQAYVDRMNTEAFF. CDR3 DNA: TGCGCCAGCAGCCAAGCTTACGTGGACAGGATGAACACTGAAGCTTTCTTT.

The J gene is TRBJ2-1, the V gene TRBV10-3; D may be TRBD2 (5 bases). CDR3 length equals 16 residues. Trimming removed 2 bases from V and 2 bases from J, with 13 bases in between. In germline, CDR1 is ENHRY, CDR2 SYGVKD. The CDR3, as DNA: TGTGCCATCAGTGAGCAAAGCGGAACTCCCTACAATGAGCAGTTCTTC. Residues: CAISEQSGTPYNEQFF.

The chain uses TRBV6-2 or TRBV6-3 and TRBJ1-5; tentatively, D is TRBD1 (6 bases). Trimming took off 5 bases at V and 0 bases at J, with 20 bases between the two ends. The germline V gene encodes CDR1 MNHEY and CDR2 SVGEGT. CDR3 length equals 18 residues. In DNA, the CDR3 is TGTGCCAGCAGTCTATCGTCGGACAGTCGGGTTAGCAATCAGCCCCAGCATTTT. This gives the protein CASSLSSDSRVSNQPQHF.

The chain recombines TRBV7-2 with TRBJ1-1, with D maybe TRBD1 (5 bases). Germline loops: CDR1 SGHTA, CDR2 FQGNSA. The CDR3 consists of 12 residues. V was shortened by 10 bases and J by 4 bases, with 13 bases between the two germline ends. In nucleotides, the CDR3 is TGTGCCACCATGGGGGGGGTCACTGAAGCTTTCTTT. Protein: CATMGGVTEAFF.

This clone occurred once. The chain is built from TRBV3-1 (or the pseudogene TRBV3-2) and TRBJ1-2; 12 bases match TRBD1. CDR3 length: 16 residues. Germline V gene sequence: CDR1 LGHDT, CDR2 YNNKEL (reference sequence). J lost 4 bases, V lost 4 bases, and 7 bases had no gene match. The CDR3 here is CASSPRDRGHGYGYTF. CDR3 DNA: TGTGCCAGCAGCCCCCGGGACAGGGGGCACGGCTATGGCTACACCTTC.

The V gene is TRBV11-3, the J gene TRBJ2-1; 7 bases line up with TRBD2. Germline trimming cut 4 bases from V and 7 bases from J; bases unmatched to any gene: 13. Germline CDR1 is SGHNT and CDR2 is YENEEA. The CDR3 totals 16 residues. The CDR3 bases are TGTGCCAGCAGCTCGATCAATTCCGGGACTACGAATGAGCAGTTCTTC. This gives the protein CASSSINSGTTNEQFF.

The rearrangement joins TRBV19 to TRBJ2-7; weak D call: TRBD1 (6 bases). The V gene's germline CDR1 is LNHDA and CDR2 SQIVND (reference sequence). V shed 5 bases and J shed 7 bases, with 27 bases lying between them. This CDR3 is built from 17 residues. CDR3 sequence: CASSLSTQGLRVEEQYF. CDR3 in DNA: TGTGCCAGTAGTCTCTCCACCCAGGGGCTGAGGGTGGAAGAGCAGTACTTC.

The chain employs TRBV5-1 and TRBJ2-6; no reliable D call. This CDR3 comprises 15 residues. Germline V gives CDR1 SGHRS, CDR2 YFSETQ. V was clipped by 2 bases and J by 2 bases, with 8 bases between them. The CDR3 loop reads CASSLREAGANVLTF. In DNA form, the CDR3 reads TGCGCCAGCAGCTTAAGAGAGGCTGGGGCCAACGTCCTGACTTTC.

This chain links TRBV29-1 with TRBJ2-7, with D possibly TRBD2 on 6 matching bases. The germline V gene has CDR1 SQVTM and CDR2 ANQGSEA. This CDR3 contains 14 residues. The ends were cut back, 4 bases at V and 3 bases at J, with 16 bases in the middle. In nucleotides, the CDR3 is TGCAGCGTTGTGACCTTACGGGGGATCTACGAGCAGTACTTC. It encodes CSVVTLRGIYEQYF.

This chain links TRBV7-8 with TRBJ2-5; a possible D gene is TRBD2 (6 bases). The CDR3 runs 14 residues. Looked up from germline, CDR1 is SGHVS and CDR2 is FQNEAQ. Trimming took 3 bases from V and 1 from J, leaving 9 bases between them. The CDR3, as DNA: TGTGCCAGCAGCTTGGGGACTTTCCAAGAGACCCAGTACTTC. Residues: CASSLGTFQETQYF. The entire variable domain, with the rest obtained from reference TRBV7-8 and TRBJ2-5, is as follows: GAGVSQSPRYKVAKRGQDVALRCDPISGHVSLFWYQQALGQGPEFLTYFQNEAQLDKSGLPSDRFFAERPEGSVSTLKIQRTQQEDSAVYLCASSLGTFQETQYFGPGTRLLVL.

The chain employs TRBV11-2 and TRBJ2-7; a possible D gene is TRBD2 (6 bases). The CDR3 is 16 residues long. Germline CDR1 and CDR2: SGHAT and FQNNGV. V shed 5 bases and J shed 1 base, with 18 bases lying between them. The CDR3 region is CASSPYVGGLSYEQYF. Written as DNA, the CDR3 is TGTGCCAGCAGCCCGTATGTGGGGGGACTGTCCTACGAGCAGTACTTC.

A few counts support this clone. The chain couples TRBV30 to TRBJ2-1; perhaps TRBD1 as D (5 bases). The CDR3 extends over 13 amino acids. Trimming took 4 bases from V and 4 from J, leaving 11 bases between them. Germline assignment: CDR1 GTSNPN and CDR2 SVGIG (reference sequence). The CDR3 is CAWIARQYNEQFF. The CDR3, as DNA: TGTGCCTGGATTGCCCGACAGTACAATGAGCAGTTCTTC.

The chain has TRBV19 and TRBJ2-7; unclear D gene. The ends were cut back, 6 bases at V and 2 bases at J, with 17 bases in the middle. The CDR3 loop spans 15 amino acids. Germline values: CDR1 LNHDA, CDR2 SQIVND (reference sequence). CDR3 bases: TGTGCCAGTAGCTATTCTGCAGGCCCTACCTACGAGCAGTACTTC. It is translated as CASSYSAGPTYEQYF.

CDR3 in DNA: TGTGCCAGCAGCCAAGAGCAGTTAGCGGGGACTACGCAGTATTTT. Translating gives CASSQEQLAGTTQYF. This sequence joins TRBV4-2 and TRBJ2-3, with 8 positions matching TRBD2. Trimming at V came to 0 bases and at J to 8 bases, leaving 7 bases not matched to a gene. CDR3 length: 15 amino acids. CDR1 is LGHNA, CDR2 YNFKEQ, per germline.

Only one count was recorded for this clone. This chain uses TRBV29-1 with TRBJ1-2; TRBD1 agrees at 10 bases. Germline V lookup: CDR1 SQVTM, CDR2 ANQGSEA. V lost 7 bases and J lost 6; bases outside the gene matches: 14. CDR3 length equals 15 residues. The CDR3: CSAAGGTGTGDGYTF. In nucleotides, the CDR3 is TGCAGCGCCGCAGGCGGGACCGGGACAGGGGATGGCTACACCTTC. Variable domain in full (rest from reference TRBV29-1 and TRBJ1-2): SAVISQKPSRDICQRGTSLTIQCQVDSQVTMMFWYRQQPGQSLTLIATANQGSEATYESGFVIDKFPISRPNLTFSTLTVSNMSPEDSSIYLCSAAGGTGTGDGYTFGSGTRLTVV.

The chain combines TRBV19 with TRBJ1-5; 8 positions match TRBD1. The V gene end was trimmed by 6 bases and the J gene end by 1 base; junction bases not matched to a gene: 5. The CDR3 sequence is 15 residues long. The V gene's germline CDR1 is LNHDA and CDR2 SQIVND (reference sequence). The CDR3 DNA is TGTGCCAGTAGCCGACAGGGGACAAGCAATCAGCCCCAGCATTTT. This encodes CASSRQGTSNQPQHF.

The chain employs TRBV19 and TRBJ2-2, with 7 nucleotides matching TRBD1. The CDR3 totals 14 residues. Germline trimming cut 5 bases from V and 7 bases from J; bases unmatched to any gene: 7. The germline V gene encodes CDR1 LNHDA and CDR2 SQIVND (reference sequence). Here the CDR3 reads CASSQRGPGGELFF. The DNA for the CDR3 is TGTGCCAGTAGTCAAAGGGGGCCCGGCGGGGAGCTGTTTTTT.

This clone showed up just a few times. V and J are TRBV28 and TRBJ2-7; D gene uncertain. The CDR3 covers 14 residues. The germline V gene has CDR1 MDHEN and CDR2 SYDVKM. The V gene lost 2 bases and the J gene lost 2 bases, with 10 bases spanning the gap. CDR3 amino acids: CASSLARPPYEQYF. The CDR3 DNA reads as TGTGCCAGCAGTTTAGCCAGGCCTCCCTACGAGCAGTACTTC. Based on the CDR3 plus reference TRBV28 and TRBJ2-7, the full variable domain is DVKVTQSSRYLVKRTGEKVFLECVQDMDHENMFWYRQDPGLGLRLIYFSYDVKMKEKGDIPEGYSVSREKKERFSLILESASTNQTSMYLCASSLARPPYEQYFGPGTRLTVT.

The J gene is TRBJ2-7, the V gene TRBV9, with 7 nucleotides matching TRBD1. Looked up from germline, CDR1 is SGDLS and CDR2 is YYNGEE. The CDR3 totals 14 residues. V lost 0 bases, J lost 4 bases, and 4 bases stayed unmatched. The CDR3 is CASSVGDSSYEQYF. CDR3 nucleotide sequence: TGTGCCAGCAGCGTAGGGGACAGCAGTTACGAGCAGTACTTC.

The chain combines TRBV24-1 with TRBJ2-5; 11 positions agree with TRBD1. The junction had 3 bases not matched to a gene; V was cut back by 3 bases and J by 4 bases. The CDR3 length is 15 residues. Germline-derived CDR1 and CDR2 are KGHDR and SFDVKD. CDR3: CATSDTGTGGETQYF. The CDR3 region has the DNA TGTGCCACCAGTGATACCGGGACAGGGGGAGAGACCCAGTACTTC.

In its sample, this clone was seen a few times. V and J are TRBV9 and TRBJ1-5, with a possible D match to TRBD1 (5 bases). The germline V gene has CDR1 SGDLS and CDR2 YYNGEE. Trimming removed 0 bases at V and 4 bases at J, with 8 bases between. The CDR3 consists of 14 residues. CDR3 in DNA: TGTGCCAGCAGCGTAGGCGGGGGAAATCAGCCCCAGCATTTT. Residues: CASSVGGGNQPQHF.